Listed here is a single T cell receptor beta chain. These data originate in a study of sequential checkpoint blockade in melanoma. Study details: After both sequences, patients received maintenance nivolumab.

Clones were read by immunoSEQ multiplex PCR, and TCRdb kept only the in-frame ones, dropping some. The repertoire holds thousands of clones, with 75% as singletons. Treatment specified: randomized to nivolumab then ipilimumab (arm A) or the reverse (arm B). No patient had prior DNA-damaging chemotherapy. Sorted cells were live CD3+CD8+, lacking CD19 and CD56, from PBMCs. Germline V gene sequence: CDR1 SEHNR, CDR2 FQNEAQ (reference sequence). The CDR3 runs to 15 residues. The V gene end was trimmed by 5 bases and the J gene end by 0 bases; junction bases not matched to a gene: 7. Sequencing was performed on CD8+ T cells sorted from blood (inferred from file names), taken from a patient given nivolumab and ipilimumab in sequence. This chain joins TRBV7-9 and TRBJ2-7; 7 bases fit TRBD1. The TCR sequence derives from a human donor with melanoma. The CDR3 spells CASSQGTADSYEQYF. The CDR3 DNA sequence: TGTGCCAGCAGCCAAGGGACAGCGGACTCCTACGAGCAGTACTTC.